A single sample is the source of the 21 T cell receptor beta chains below, sequenced in a study of T-cell memory formation after mild COVID-19. TCRdb reanalysed the 5' RACE reads using MiXCR and keeps one entry per CDR3 protein. The table lists about 270,000 distinct CDR3 sequences, roughly 16% of them singletons. Material for sequencing was PBMCs or a T cell subset sorted from them (not recorded which). The receptors stem from a man aged 18 to 30 who had mild COVID-19 (a few samples of this study predate the infection). Cell type and time point are not known.

This clonotype was counted at least ten times. The gene calls are TRBV5-1 and TRBJ1-6; 8 bases are a match to TRBD1. CDR1 is SGHRS, CDR2 YFSETQ, per germline. CDR3 size: 15 residues. The junction had 4 bases not matched to a gene; V was cut back by 4 bases and J by 4 bases. CDR3 sequence: CASSLRTGYNSPLHF. CDR3 bases: TGCGCCAGCAGCCTACGGACAGGGTATAATTCACCCCTCCACTTT.

The sample holds a few counts of this clonotype. The J gene is TRBJ2-5, the V gene TRBV6-6; 9 bases align to TRBD1. This CDR3 is built from 16 residues. CDR1 is MNHNY, CDR2 SVGAGI, per germline (reference sequence). The J segment lost 4 bases and the V segment lost 6 bases, leaving 12 bases of the junction unmatched. The CDR3 DNA follows: TGTGCCAGCAGCCTCCAGAGCGACAGGGGGAGAGAGACCCAGTACTTC. Encoded protein: CASSLQSDRGRETQYF.

The V and J genes are TRBV18 and TRBJ2-7; D remains ambiguous. V dropped 3 bases and J dropped 1 base, with 7 bases sitting between them. This CDR3 comprises 13 residues. Germline V gene sequence: CDR1 KGHSH, CDR2 LQKENI. CDR3 nucleotides: TGTGCCAGCTCACCCCGGGCATCCTACGAGCAGTACTTC. Translated: CASSPRASYEQYF.

The chain uses TRBV7-9 and TRBJ2-1; the match to TRBD1 covers 7 bases. V lost 6 bases, J lost 9 bases, and 8 bases stayed unmatched. CDR3 size: 13 residues. Germline V CDR1 and CDR2: SEHNR, FQNEAQ (reference sequence). CDR3 residues: CASRQGSQGEQFF. For the CDR3, the DNA is TGTGCCAGCAGACAGGGGTCTCAGGGTGAGCAGTTCTTC.

The gene calls are TRBV5-4 and TRBJ1-6; the D gene is possibly TRBD1 (5 bases). The ends were cut back, 2 bases at V and 9 bases at J, with 12 bases in the middle. Germline loops: CDR1 SGHNT, CDR2 YYREEE (reference sequence). The CDR3 spans 14 residues. CDR3 region: CASSFDSNLSPLHF. CDR3 DNA: TGTGCCAGCAGCTTTGACAGTAACCTTTCACCCCTCCACTTT.

V usage is TRBV7-2 and J usage is TRBJ1-1, with D hard to call. V dropped 3 bases and J dropped 1 base, with 9 bases sitting between them. CDR3 size: 14 residues. CDR1 SGHTA and CDR2 FQGNSA come from the germline V gene. The CDR3 loop reads CASSFLQENTEAFF. The CDR3 DNA sequence: TGTGCCAGCAGCTTTCTTCAGGAGAACACTGAAGCTTTCTTT.

The chain uses TRBV7-8 and TRBJ1-6; possibly TRBD1 for D (5 bases). Trimming shortened V by 2 bases and J by 10 bases, and 21 bases separated the two germline ends. Germline V gene lookup returns CDR1 SGHVS and CDR2 FQNEAQ. The CDR3 loop spans 17 amino acids. The CDR3 protein is CASSLLHGGGTSSPLHF. The CDR3 DNA sequence: TGTGCCAGCAGCTTACTCCACGGGGGTGGAACTTCCTCACCCCTCCACTTT.

This clonotype was counted between two and nine times. The chain uses TRBV20-1 and TRBJ2-2; the D gene is possibly TRBD2 (7 bases). The germline V gene encodes CDR1 DFQATT and CDR2 SNEGSKA (reference sequence). V shed 0 bases and J shed 3 bases, with 11 bases lying between them. The CDR3 consists of 15 residues. DNA of the CDR3: TGCAGTGCTAGAGAAGGGGGGGCCGACACCGGGGAGCTGTTTTTT. The encoded protein is CSAREGGADTGELFF.

J is TRBJ2-5 and V is TRBV4-1, with 8 bases aligning to TRBD1. CDR1 and CDR2 from the germline V gene are MGHRA and YSYEKL. This CDR3 has 15 residues. Trimming removed 1 base from V and 5 bases from J; junction bases left unmatched: 6. The CDR3 DNA follows: TGCGCCAGCAGCCAAGGCACAGGGGGTGTTGAGACCCAGTACTTC. It codes for CASSQGTGGVETQYF.

The V and J genes are TRBV11-2 and TRBJ1-1; D gene unclear. V was clipped by 1 base and J by 5 bases, with 14 bases between them. The V gene's germline CDR1 is SGHAT and CDR2 FQNNGV. The CDR3 spans 15 residues. CDR3 nucleotide sequence: TGTGCCAGCAGCTTAGCGAAGAATGGTATGACTGAAGCTTTCTTT. Protein sequence: CASSLAKNGMTEAFF.

The chain joins TRBV29-1 to TRBJ2-2; 8 bases agree with TRBD2. The V segment lost 3 bases and the J segment 1 base; nucleotides outside the gene matches: 10. This CDR3 comprises 17 residues. The V gene's germline CDR1 is SQVTM and CDR2 ANQGSEA. The CDR3 here is CSVDPLAGGGNTGELFF. In nucleotides, the CDR3 is TGCAGCGTTGACCCGTTAGCCGGGGGGGGGAACACCGGGGAGCTGTTTTTT.

This rearrangement joins TRBV4-3 to TRBJ1-5; possible D gene TRBD1, 6 bases. From germline, CDR1 is LGHNA and CDR2 YSLEER. The CDR3 is 17 residues long. The V gene lost 0 bases and the J gene lost 6 bases, with 18 bases spanning the gap. The CDR3 region has the DNA TGCGCCAGCAGCCAAGAACCGGGACACCCCGTCGGTCAGCCCCAGCATTTT. Protein product: CASSQEPGHPVGQPQHF.

This clonotype has more than one count but fewer than ten. V usage is TRBV20-1 and J usage is TRBJ2-7; D is undetermined. The CDR3 covers 12 residues. Germline V lookup: CDR1 DFQATT, CDR2 SNEGSKA (reference sequence). Deletions cut 6 bases from V and 4 bases from J, with 13 bases between. CDR3 DNA sequence: TGCAGTGCCACCCCGGGTGCATACGAGCAGTACTTC. Translating gives CSATPGAYEQYF.

To note about this clonotype: A much larger clone differs by one base, so this may be a read error. The chain recombines TRBV6-4 with TRBJ2-2; tentative D call: TRBD2 (5 bases). The CDR3 runs 13 residues. Per the germline V gene, CDR1 is MRHNA and CDR2 is SNTAGT. The CDR3: CASSDSEVGELIF. Here the CDR3 DNA reads TGTGCCAGCAGTGACTCAGAGGTCGGGGAGCTGATTTTT.

The chain is built from TRBV15 and TRBJ2-1, with TRBD1 matching over 11 bases. Losses at the gene ends were 3 bases for V and 4 bases for J; bases not matched to a gene: 8. CDR1 LNHNV and CDR2 YYDKDF come from the germline V gene (reference sequence). This CDR3 region has 17 residues. As DNA, the CDR3 is TGTGCCACCAGCAGGTCCTACGGGACAGGGGGATACAATGAGCAGTTCTTC. Translating it yields CATSRSYGTGGYNEQFF.

J is TRBJ2-3 and V is TRBV9; TRBD2 matches at 10 bases. Losses at the gene ends were 4 bases for V and 2 bases for J; bases not matched to a gene: 4. In germline, CDR1 is SGDLS, CDR2 YYNGEE. This CDR3 contains 15 residues. In nucleotides, the CDR3 is TGTGCCAGCAGCCCCGGGACTAGCGACACAGATACGCAGTATTTT. Its translation is CASSPGTSDTDTQYF.

This clonotype has a count of ten or more. The V call is TRBV7-6, the J call TRBJ1-1; 8 positions match TRBD1. This CDR3 has 15 amino acids. The junction had 6 bases not matched to a gene; V was cut back by 1 base and J by 5 bases. Germline-derived CDR1 and CDR2 are SGHVS and FNYEAQ. This chain's CDR3 is CASSLGTGLKTEAFF. CDR3 bases: TGTGCCAGCAGCTTAGGGACAGGGTTAAAGACTGAAGCTTTCTTT.

This chain links TRBV5-3 with TRBJ2-1; D gene uncertain. Being an ORF, TRBV5-3 has a function that is uncertain. With 1 base removed from V and 8 bases from J, the gap between germline ends came to 7 bases. The CDR3 has 12 amino acids. The chain's CDR3 is CARSLWYDEQFF. The DNA for the CDR3 is TGTGCCAGAAGCTTGTGGTACGATGAGCAGTTCTTC.

This clonotype was seen only a few times. The rearrangement links TRBV23-1 to TRBJ2-5; the D call may be TRBD1 or TRBD2 (5 bases each). TRBV23-1 is annotated as an ORF whose role is uncertain. The CDR3 contains 16 residues. The V end lost 3 bases, the J end lost 4 bases, and 18 bases lay between the germline ends. The CDR3 coding sequence is TGCGCCAGCAGTCATCTCCGGGTCAGGGCGGGAGAGACCCAGTACTTC. This codes for CASSHLRVRAGETQYF.

This clonotype was seen many times. V is TRBV7-9 and J is TRBJ2-2, with D tentatively TRBD1 (6 bases). This CDR3 is 15 amino acids long. Germline CDR1 is SEHNR and CDR2 is FQNEAQ (reference sequence). The germline V and J ends were trimmed by 0 bases and 4 bases, with 9 bases remaining between them. The CDR3 sequence is CASSLARTVTGELFF. CDR3 nucleotide sequence: TGTGCCAGCAGCTTAGCCCGGACAGTCACCGGGGAGCTGTTTTTT. Together with reference TRBV7-9 and TRBJ2-2, the CDR3 gives the full variable domain: DTGVSQNPRHKITKRGQNVTFRCDPISEHNRLYWYRQTLGQGPEFLTYFQNEAQLEKSRLLSDRFSAERPKGSFSTLEIQRTEQGDSAMYLCASSLARTVTGELFFGEGSRLTVL.

The sample holds a few counts of this clonotype. The chain combines TRBV12-3 or TRBV12-4 with TRBJ1-6; 9 bases line up with TRBD1. The CDR3 is 19 residues long. Losses at the gene ends were 6 bases for V and 2 bases for J; bases not matched to a gene: 14. Here the CDR3 DNA reads TGTGCCAGCAGCACCCCCTTCGTGAGACAGGGGGCCTATAATTCACCCCTCCACTTT. It encodes CASSTPFVRQGAYNSPLHF.